This T cell receptor beta chain was recovered during a study of T cell clonality in common variable immunodeficiency. General study results and limits: TCRbeta clonality was increased in CVID versus healthy controls.

Control and CVID samples contributed equal amounts of genomic DNA. Profiling relied on immunoSEQ multiplex PCR, and the TCRdb table lists in-frame clones only, not all of them. The record shows some 60,000 clones for this sample, with no singletons present. Germline-derived CDR1 and CDR2 are MDHEN and SYDVKM. The CDR3 loop spans 14 amino acids. J was trimmed by 2 bases and V by 5 bases; bases with no gene match: 6. In its sample, this clone was seen many times. The antigen is not known. The read terminates 3 residues ahead of where the CDR3 ends, so the germline J gene completes it. Caucasian heritage predominated among both patients and controls.

Sample: peripheral blood mononuclear cells. V gene TRBV28 combines with J gene TRBJ2-7; 7 positions match TRBD2. The sequence derives from a person between 18 and 75 years old in good health. The CDR3 bases that were read are TGTGCCAGCAGTCCCCTGGCGGGAGCCTACGAG. It specifies CASSPLAGAYE. The full CDR3 protein is CASSPLAGAYEQYF. Supplemented by reference TRBV28 and TRBJ2-7, the full variable domain reads DVKVTQSSRYLVKRTGEKVFLECVQDMDHENMFWYRQDPGLGLRLIYFSYDVKMKEKGDIPEGYSVSREKKERFSLILESASTNQTSMYLCASSPLAGAYEQYFGPGTRLTVT.